The clone carrying this T cell receptor (beta chain) occurred a few times. The antigen remains unidentified. The record originates from a study of Ad26.COV2.S vaccination and SARS-CoV-2 variants. About the study: In the study, Ad26.COV2.S was injected intramuscularly once, or twice 56 days apart.

Here immunoSEQ multiplex PCR was the method, and the copy in TCRdb shows in-frame clones only, minus some. Of fewer than 400,000 clones detected, approximately 91% appear once; the ten largest clones hold around 1.9%. The treatment denotes: over 15 received Ad26.COV2.S at low or high dose, single or two shots; roughly five received placebo; per-sample allocation not given. Repertoires come from day 63 after the first vaccine or placebo injection. In Boston, an adult donor aged 18-55 years took part. Whole-study results and caveats: There was reportedly substantial breadth in spike-specific CD8+ and CD4+ T cell responses after vaccination. Non-spike TCR breadth was similar in vaccine and placebo recipients.

The input for sequencing was peripheral blood, taken in a trial of Ad26.COV2.S vaccine versus placebo. The source of this sequence is a person between 18 and 60 years old who received the Ad26.COV2.S COVID-19 vaccine or a placebo.

The CDR3 bases are TGTGCCAGCAGCGTAGTGGGACTAGCGGGCGTCCGCAATGAGCAGTTCTTC. This encodes CASSVVGLAGVRNEQFF. V is TRBV9 and J is TRBJ2-1, with 12 bases fitting TRBD2. Trimming took 0 bases from V and 6 from J; bases not matched to a gene: 7. Germline V CDR1 and CDR2: SGDLS, YYNGEE. This CDR3 is built from 17 residues.